This TCR beta chain was profiled in a study of blood T cells in healthy people across ages. Combining a sample-barcoded 5' primer with a J-beta primer mix, a second PCR ran for about 7 to 11 cycles. TCRdb reprocessed the 5' RACE reads with MiXCR, giving one entry per CDR3 protein. The table has fewer than 800,000 distinct CDR3 sequences, less than 40% seen once. There are 15 residues in the CDR3. Germline CDR1 and CDR2: DFQATT and SNEGSKA (reference sequence). V was pared by 6 bases and J by 1 base, with 18 bases between. The chain uses TRBV20-1 and TRBJ1-1; TRBD1 might be the D (6 bases). What was sequenced was blood. The origin of this receptor is a woman of 80 years or more in good health. In DNA, the CDR3 is TGCAGTGCCCCCGACAGGAGAAGACCGAACACTGAAGCTTTCTTT. Amino acids: CSAPDRRRPNTEAFF.